This T cell receptor beta chain originates from a study of cytomegalovirus exposure and HLA in healthy donors. The overall study: From HLA-typed donors, an early data release held around 85 million unique TCRs. When 300 to 500 donors were genotyped, over 80% of them were found to fall in the Caucasian-associated ancestry cluster.

Study-wide points: Overall, under 200 TCR beta chains were annotated as cytomegalovirus-associated. A further, later analysis showed that HLA-associated TCR beta chains (compared with equally common others) were more clonally expanded.

Of note for this clone: The antigen is undetermined.

The PCR ran on 60 Vbeta and 13 Jbeta primers. The assay was immunoSEQ multiplex PCR, and TCRdb's table has in-frame clones only and misses some. The sample has around 130,000 clones; roughly 85% are singletons. CDR1 and CDR2 from the germline V gene are SGHTA and FQGTGA. V lost 6 bases and J 4 bases, leaving 10 bases between the germline ends. The CDR3 sequence is 13 residues long. Sequencing used PBMCs. This chain joins TRBV7-3 and TRBJ2-1; tentatively, D is TRBD2 (6 bases). This clonotype originated in a woman in her thirties in good health and CMV-seropositive. CDR3 loop: CASSSGGYNEQFF. In nucleotides, the CDR3 is TGTGCCAGCAGTTCTGGGGGGTACAATGAGCAGTTCTTC.